This T cell receptor (beta chain) comes out of a study of Ad26.COV2.S vaccination and SARS-CoV-2 variants. Study-wide results and limits: Using TCR breadth and depth analyses may have led to underestimated total T cell responses.

Data came from immunoSEQ multiplex PCR; TCRdb stores just in-frame clones and leaves some out. The sample has a few hundred thousand clones, roughly 89% seen once. Of note for this clone: Its target is not known.

The length of the CDR3 is 16 residues. V was trimmed by 0 bases and J by 4 bases, leaving 15 bases between them. CDR1 and CDR2 (germline): SGHTA, FQGTGA. The treatment here: some 20 received Ad26.COV2.S at low or high dose, single or two shots; about five received placebo; per-sample allocation not given. Samples came from day 63 after the first vaccine or placebo injection. An Ad26 vector carrying the Wuhan-strain SARS-CoV-2 spike served as the vaccine. This material consisted of peripheral blood, taken in a trial of Ad26.COV2.S vaccine versus placebo. This rearrangement joins TRBV7-3 to TRBJ1-2, with D possibly being TRBD1 (5 bases). The clonotype originates from a person aged 18-60 years who received the Ad26.COV2.S COVID-19 vaccine or a placebo. Here the CDR3 reads CASSLTGQGEGYGYTF. DNA for the CDR3: TGTGCCAGCAGCTTAACGGGGCAGGGTGAAGGCTATGGCTACACCTTC.